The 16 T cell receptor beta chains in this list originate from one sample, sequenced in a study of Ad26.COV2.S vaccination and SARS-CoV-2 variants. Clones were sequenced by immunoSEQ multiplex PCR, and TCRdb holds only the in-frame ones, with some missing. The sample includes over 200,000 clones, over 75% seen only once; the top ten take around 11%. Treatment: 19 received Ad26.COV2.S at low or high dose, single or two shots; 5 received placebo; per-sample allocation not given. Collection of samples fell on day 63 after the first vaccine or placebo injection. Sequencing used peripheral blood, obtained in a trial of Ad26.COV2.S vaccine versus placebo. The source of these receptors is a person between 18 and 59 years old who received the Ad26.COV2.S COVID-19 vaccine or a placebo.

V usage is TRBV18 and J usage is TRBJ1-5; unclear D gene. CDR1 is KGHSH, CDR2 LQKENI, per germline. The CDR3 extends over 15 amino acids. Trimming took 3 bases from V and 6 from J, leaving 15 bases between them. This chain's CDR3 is CASSPKLGVGQPQHF. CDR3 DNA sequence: TGTGCCAGCTCACCTAAACTCGGGGTTGGTCAGCCCCAGCATTTT.

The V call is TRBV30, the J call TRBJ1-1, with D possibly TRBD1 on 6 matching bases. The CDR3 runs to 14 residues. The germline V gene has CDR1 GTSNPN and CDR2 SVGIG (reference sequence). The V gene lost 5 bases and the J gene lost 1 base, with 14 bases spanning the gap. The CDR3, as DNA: TGTGCCTGGTGGCGGACAGCAGGGAACACTGAAGCTTTCTTT. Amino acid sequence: CAWWRTAGNTEAFF.

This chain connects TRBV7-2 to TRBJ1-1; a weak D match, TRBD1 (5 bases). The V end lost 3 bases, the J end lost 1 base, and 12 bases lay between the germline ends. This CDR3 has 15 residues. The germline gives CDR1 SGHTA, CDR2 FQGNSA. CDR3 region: CASSFFATANTEAFF. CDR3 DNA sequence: TGTGCCAGCAGCTTTTTCGCGACAGCGAACACTGAAGCTTTCTTT.

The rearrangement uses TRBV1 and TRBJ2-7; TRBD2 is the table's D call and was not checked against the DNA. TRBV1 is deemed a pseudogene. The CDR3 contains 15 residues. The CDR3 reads CTSSQGLAGGGEQYF. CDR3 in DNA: TGCACCAGCAGCCAAGGACTAGCGGGAGGAGGAGAGCAGTACTTC.

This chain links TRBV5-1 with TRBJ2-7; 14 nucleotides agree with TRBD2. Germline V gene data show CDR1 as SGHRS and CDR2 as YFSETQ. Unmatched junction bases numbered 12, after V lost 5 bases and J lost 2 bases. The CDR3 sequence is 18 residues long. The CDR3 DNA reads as TGCGCCAGCAGTCACGGACTAGCGGGGGGCCTTCAGACCTACGAGCAGTACTTC. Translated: CASSHGLAGGLQTYEQYF.

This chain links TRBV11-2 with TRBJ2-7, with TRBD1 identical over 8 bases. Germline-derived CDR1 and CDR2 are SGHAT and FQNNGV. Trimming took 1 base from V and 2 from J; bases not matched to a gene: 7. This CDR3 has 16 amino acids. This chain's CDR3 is CASSLVLGQVPYEQYF. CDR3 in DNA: TGTGCCAGCAGCTTAGTATTGGGACAGGTACCCTACGAGCAGTACTTC. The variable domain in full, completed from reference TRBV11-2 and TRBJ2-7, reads EAGVAQSPRYKIIEKRQSVAFWCNPISGHATLYWYQQILGQGPKLLIQFQNNGVVDDSQLPKDRFSAERLKGVDSTLKIQPAKLEDSAVYLCASSLVLGQVPYEQYFGPGTRLTVT.

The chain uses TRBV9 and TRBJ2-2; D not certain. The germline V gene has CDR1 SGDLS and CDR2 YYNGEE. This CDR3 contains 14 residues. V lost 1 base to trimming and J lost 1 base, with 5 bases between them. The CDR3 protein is CASSVRVNTGELFF. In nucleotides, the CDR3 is TGTGCCAGCAGCGTAAGGGTGAACACCGGGGAGCTGTTTTTT.

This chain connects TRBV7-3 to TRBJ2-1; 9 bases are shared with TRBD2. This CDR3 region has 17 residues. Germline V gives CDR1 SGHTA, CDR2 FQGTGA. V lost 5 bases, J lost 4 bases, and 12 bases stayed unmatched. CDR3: CASSAPPSSGVYNEQFF. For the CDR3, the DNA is TGTGCCAGCAGCGCCCCCCCCTCTAGCGGGGTATACAATGAGCAGTTCTTC.

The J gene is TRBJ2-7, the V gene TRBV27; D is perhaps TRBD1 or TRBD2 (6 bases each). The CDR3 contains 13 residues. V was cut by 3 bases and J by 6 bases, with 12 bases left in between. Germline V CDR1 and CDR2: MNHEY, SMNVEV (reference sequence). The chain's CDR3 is CASSFQGGFEQYF. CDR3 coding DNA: TGTGCCAGCAGTTTCCAAGGGGGGTTCGAGCAGTACTTC.

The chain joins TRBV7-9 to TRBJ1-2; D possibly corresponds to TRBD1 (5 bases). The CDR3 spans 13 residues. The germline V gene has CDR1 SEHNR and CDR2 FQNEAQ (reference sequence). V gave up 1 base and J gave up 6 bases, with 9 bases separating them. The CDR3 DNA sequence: TGTGCCAGCAGCTTAGACGGGGACGATGGCTACACCTTC. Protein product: CASSLDGDDGYTF.

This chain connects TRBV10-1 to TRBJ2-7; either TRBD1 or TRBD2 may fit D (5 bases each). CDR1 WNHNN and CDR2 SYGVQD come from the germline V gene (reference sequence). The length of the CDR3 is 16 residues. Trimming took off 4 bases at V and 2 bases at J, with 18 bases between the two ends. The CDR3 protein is CASSGKRGGPTYEQYF. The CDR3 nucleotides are TGCGCCAGCAGTGGGAAGCGTGGGGGTCCTACCTACGAGCAGTACTTC.

The CDR3 protein is CASNSWKETQYF. The CDR3 DNA follows: TGTGCCAGCAACTCATGGAAGGAGACGCAGTATTTT. The chain is built from TRBV28 and TRBJ2-3; no clear D gene. Germline assignment: CDR1 MDHEN and CDR2 SYDVKM. V gave up 7 bases and J gave up 9 bases, with 14 bases separating them. CDR3 length equals 12 residues.

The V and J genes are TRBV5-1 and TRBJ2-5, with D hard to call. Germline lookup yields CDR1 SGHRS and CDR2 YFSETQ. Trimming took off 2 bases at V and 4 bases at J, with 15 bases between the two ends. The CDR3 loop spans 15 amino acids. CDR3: CASSFRRSVLETQYF. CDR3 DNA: TGCGCCAGCAGCTTTCGCAGGAGCGTTTTAGAGACCCAGTACTTC.

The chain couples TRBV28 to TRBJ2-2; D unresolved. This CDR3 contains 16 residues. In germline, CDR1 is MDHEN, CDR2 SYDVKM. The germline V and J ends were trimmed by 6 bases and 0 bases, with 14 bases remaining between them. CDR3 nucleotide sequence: TGTGCCAGCAGGGTTGGCAAGGGCGCGAACACCGGGGAGCTGTTTTTT. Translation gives CASRVGKGANTGELFF.

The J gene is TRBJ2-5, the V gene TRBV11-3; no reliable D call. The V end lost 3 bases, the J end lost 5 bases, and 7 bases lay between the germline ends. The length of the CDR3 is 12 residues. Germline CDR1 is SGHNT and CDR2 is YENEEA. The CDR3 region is CASSLADETQYF. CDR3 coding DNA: TGTGCCAGCAGCTTGGCGGACGAGACCCAGTACTTC.

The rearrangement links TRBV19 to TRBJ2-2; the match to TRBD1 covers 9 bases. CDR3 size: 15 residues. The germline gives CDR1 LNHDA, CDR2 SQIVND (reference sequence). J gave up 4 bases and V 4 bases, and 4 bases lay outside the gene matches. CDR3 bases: TGTGCCAGTAGTACCGGGACAGGGACCACCGGGGAGCTGTTTTTT. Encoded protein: CASSTGTGTTGELFF.